The 31 T cell receptor beta chains given below trace back to one sample, sequenced in a study of blood T cell repertoires in COVID-19 (dated by TCRdb to about 2020). Library preparation used the immunoSEQ multiplex PCR assay. Not all clones reach the TCRdb copy of this immuneACCESS table, which keeps in-frame sequences only. Checked studies attribute under half of the gap to unresolved V genes and leave the rest unexplained. The sample table shows about 60,000 clones, and around 73% are seen once. Roughly 12% of the sample rests with the top ten. The sample was peripheral blood. Receptor source: a man older than 75 with acute or convalescent COVID-19.

This chain joins TRBV15 and TRBJ2-7; TRBD1 might be the D (6 bases). From germline, CDR1 is LNHNV and CDR2 YYDKDF (reference sequence). This CDR3 contains 14 residues. The V and J ends lost 5 bases and 3 bases respectively, with 14 bases between them. Written as DNA, the CDR3 is TGTGCCACCAGCGAACAACAGGGAAACTACGAGCAGTACTTC. Protein product: CATSEQQGNYEQYF.

The chain carries TRBV25-1 and TRBJ1-2, with 9 bases matching TRBD1. The CDR3 loop spans 16 amino acids. V shed 2 bases, J shed 4 bases, and the junction held 8 bases outside the gene matches. The germline V gene encodes CDR1 MGHDK and CDR2 SYGVNS. The CDR3: CASSETGGKGAYGYTF. As DNA, the CDR3 is TGTGCCAGCAGTGAAACAGGGGGCAAAGGAGCCTATGGCTACACCTTC.

The V call is TRBV6-1, the J call TRBJ2-4; the D gene is possibly TRBD1 (6 bases). The V gene lost 2 bases and the J gene lost 2 bases, with 16 bases spanning the gap. This CDR3 is 17 amino acids long. Germline V CDR1 and CDR2: MNHNS, SASEGT. CDR3: CASSESRTAATKNIQYF. Here the CDR3 DNA reads TGTGCCAGCAGTGAATCACGGACAGCGGCAACCAAAAACATTCAGTACTTC.

This clone has only a few counts. The J gene is TRBJ2-5, the V gene TRBV2; TRBD2 matches 15 bases. The CDR3 has 16 residues. J was trimmed by 9 bases and V by 6 bases; bases with no gene match: 11. Germline-derived CDR1 and CDR2 are SNHLY and FYNNEI. CDR3 sequence (DNA): TGTGCCAGCAGCCGCGGACTAGCGGGGGGGGTTGGGGCCCAGTACTTC. Amino acids: CASSRGLAGGVGAQYF.

This clone was observed once. V and J are TRBV19 and TRBJ1-2, with TRBD1 identical over 8 bases. Germline-derived CDR1 and CDR2 are LNHDA and SQIVND (reference sequence). With 7 bases clipped from V and 4 bases from J, the junction kept 5 bases outside the gene matches. CDR3 length: 13 amino acids. CDR3 sequence: CASNRGIFYGYTF. The CDR3, as DNA: TGTGCCAGTAACAGGGGGATCTTCTATGGCTACACCTTC.

This chain connects TRBV27 to TRBJ2-1; TRBD2 agrees at 8 bases. V lost 0 bases and J lost 6; bases outside the gene matches: 7. This CDR3 comprises 16 residues. CDR1 MNHEY and CDR2 SMNVEV come from the germline V gene (reference sequence). The CDR3 DNA sequence: TGTGCCAGCAGTTTATCTAGCGGGGACTCCAGCAATGAGCAGTTCTTC. This encodes CASSLSSGDSSNEQFF.

The genes are TRBV5-4 and TRBJ2-7; TRBD2 is a possible D gene (7 bases). V was cut by 0 bases and J by 4 bases, with 17 bases left in between. The length of the CDR3 is 16 residues. Germline CDR1 is SGHNT and CDR2 is YYREEE (reference sequence). The CDR3 nucleotides read TGTGCCAGCAGCTTGGGAGGGGGGGAATCCTCGTACGAGCAGTACTTC. It yields the protein CASSLGGGESSYEQYF.

This chain uses TRBV3-1 (or the pseudogene TRBV3-2) with TRBJ1-2; unclear D gene. From germline, CDR1 is LGHDT and CDR2 YNNKEL (reference sequence). Deletions cut 0 bases from V and 7 bases from J, with 15 bases between. The CDR3 is 15 residues long. Here the CDR3 reads CASSQDRTPSSGYTF. CDR3 sequence (DNA): TGTGCCAGCAGCCAAGATCGAACGCCTTCTAGTGGCTACACCTTC.

The V and J genes are TRBV18 and TRBJ2-7; D might be TRBD1 (5 bases). With 6 bases removed from V and 3 bases from J, the gap between germline ends came to 12 bases. This CDR3 is built from 13 residues. Per germline, CDR1 KGHSH and CDR2 LQKENI. The CDR3 region has the DNA TGTGCCAGCTCGGCGGACACTAACTACGAGCAGTACTTC. This translates into CASSADTNYEQYF.

This chain links TRBV6-4 with TRBJ2-1; TRBD2 matches 8 bases. Germline V gene sequence: CDR1 MRHNA, CDR2 SNTAGT. V shed 6 bases and J 6 bases; nucleotides not matched to a gene: 7. The CDR3 sequence is 14 residues long. The CDR3 region is CASSPGTSSNEQFF. In nucleotides, the CDR3 is TGTGCCAGCAGCCCCGGGACTAGTTCCAATGAGCAGTTCTTC.

CDR3 nucleotide sequence: TGTGCCAGCAGCTCCGCGGGGGCTCGCTCTGGAAACACCATATATTTT. Its translation: CASSSAGARSGNTIYF. J is TRBJ1-3 and V is TRBV7-2, with D perhaps TRBD1 (6 bases). Germline assignment: CDR1 SGHTA and CDR2 FQGNSA. V was pared by 4 bases and J by 0 bases, with 13 bases between. This CDR3 has 16 amino acids.

The chain has TRBV3-1 (or the pseudogene TRBV3-2) and TRBJ2-7; 9 bases are a match to TRBD1. The trim removed 0 bases at V and 5 bases at J, leaving 5 bases unmatched. This CDR3 spans 15 amino acids. The germline gives CDR1 LGHDT, CDR2 YNNKEL (reference sequence). CDR3 sequence (DNA): TGTGCCAGCAGCCAAGAAGGGACAGGGTCCCACGAGCAGTACTTC. It codes for CASSQEGTGSHEQYF.

This chain uses TRBV14 with TRBJ2-7, with 10 bases fitting TRBD2. Germline V gives CDR1 SGHDN, CDR2 FVKESK. The CDR3 is made up of 15 amino acids. V lost 4 bases, J lost 2 bases, and 5 bases stayed unmatched. CDR3 nucleotides: TGTGCCAGCAGCCTGGGACTAGCGCCTACCTACGAGCAGTACTTC. Residues: CASSLGLAPTYEQYF.

This clone has only a few counts. The chain is built from TRBV10-3 and TRBJ2-2; 8 bases match TRBD2. Germline CDR1 ENHRY, CDR2 SYGVKD. V dropped 0 bases and J dropped 1; count of bases not matched to a gene: 1. The CDR3 extends over 16 amino acids. The CDR3 loop reads CAISESTSGNTGELFF. The CDR3 nucleotides are TGTGCCATCAGTGAGTCAACTAGCGGGAACACCGGGGAGCTGTTTTTT.

This chain links TRBV24-1 with TRBJ2-5; 7 bases map to TRBD1. V was clipped by 4 bases and J by 4 bases; unmatched bases: 8. The CDR3 extends over 15 amino acids. CDR1 KGHDR and CDR2 SFDVKD come from the germline V gene. CDR3 amino acids: CATSEPRTGVETQYF. CDR3 sequence (DNA): TGTGCCACCAGTGAACCACGTACAGGGGTAGAGACCCAGTACTTC.

CDR3 region: CASSREAGEQETQYF. In DNA form, the CDR3 reads TGTGCCAGCAGCCGGGAAGCGGGGGAACAGGAGACCCAGTACTTC. The chain links TRBV7-2 to TRBJ2-5; 8 nucleotides align to TRBD2. Looked up from germline, CDR1 is SGHTA and CDR2 is FQGNSA. The CDR3 consists of 15 residues. Losses at the gene ends were 5 bases for V and 5 bases for J; bases not matched to a gene: 10.

This clone turned up a few times. The same CDR3 also results from other DNA sequences found in this sample. J is TRBJ2-7 and V is TRBV11-3, with D hard to call. The V end lost 0 bases, the J end lost 4 bases, and 4 bases lay between the germline ends. Per germline, CDR1 SGHNT and CDR2 YENEEA. The length of the CDR3 is 12 residues. CDR3 loop: CASSLDRYEQYF. The CDR3 coding sequence is TGTGCCAGCAGCTTAGACCGGTACGAGCAGTACTTC.

This clone has only one observation. V usage is TRBV3-1 (or the pseudogene TRBV3-2) and J usage is TRBJ1-3; tentatively, D is TRBD1 (6 bases). This CDR3 spans 16 amino acids. V lost 6 bases and J 3 bases, leaving 18 bases between the germline ends. Germline V CDR1 and CDR2: LGHDT, YNNKEL (reference sequence). As DNA, the CDR3 is TGTGCCAGCAGTGTAGTACCAGGGGCGGTTGGAAACACCATATATTTT. Protein: CASSVVPGAVGNTIYF.

The gene calls are TRBV6-5 and TRBJ2-5, with a weak D call TRBD2 (5 bases). The CDR3 contains 13 residues. CDR1 and CDR2 (germline): MNHEY, SVGAGI. The V end was cut by 3 bases, the J end by 5 bases, with 10 bases between. The CDR3 sequence is CASSYSSMETQYF. CDR3 nucleotide sequence: TGTGCCAGCAGTTATTCTAGCATGGAGACCCAGTACTTC.

This clone was seen a handful of times. The V and J genes are TRBV14 and TRBJ2-7; no reliable D call. Germline values: CDR1 SGHDN, CDR2 FVKESK. This CDR3 has 13 amino acids. The V gene lost 6 bases and the J gene lost 5 bases, with 14 bases spanning the gap. The CDR3 protein is CASRISGYHEQYF. The CDR3 DNA reads TGTGCCAGCAGGATTTCAGGCTACCACGAGCAGTACTTC.

V and J are TRBV5-6 and TRBJ1-6, with a possible D match to TRBD1 (5 bases). CDR1 is SGHDT, CDR2 YYEEEE, per germline. CDR3 length equals 16 residues. The germline V and J ends were trimmed by 6 bases and 2 bases, with 15 bases remaining between them. The CDR3 DNA is TGTGCCAGCAAACCTAGCGGGGGGACCTATAATTCACCCCTCCACTTT. Its protein product is CASKPSGGTYNSPLHF.

The V gene is TRBV5-1, the J gene TRBJ2-3, with a tentative D call TRBD2 (5 bases). CDR1 SGHRS and CDR2 YFSETQ come from the germline V gene. The ends were cut back, 5 bases at V and 2 bases at J, with 15 bases in the middle. The CDR3 contains 15 residues. DNA of the CDR3: TGCGCCAGCAGTACGGACGGACTTACCACAGATACGCAGTATTTT. As protein: CASSTDGLTTDTQYF.

This clone was seen a handful of times. V usage is TRBV4-1 and J usage is TRBJ2-1; 9 nucleotides line up with TRBD2. This CDR3 comprises 17 residues. J was trimmed by 7 bases and V by 1 base; bases with no gene match: 11. The germline gives CDR1 MGHRA, CDR2 YSYEKL. The CDR3 nucleotides read TGCGCCAGCAGCCAAGGGCCAGCTAGCGGGGCGAATAATGAGCAGTTCTTC. It yields the protein CASSQGPASGANNEQFF.

The rearrangement uses TRBV19 and TRBJ2-7; TRBD2 matches at 10 bases. Germline loops: CDR1 LNHDA, CDR2 SQIVND (reference sequence). This CDR3 is built from 13 residues. The junction had 3 bases not matched to a gene; V was cut back by 9 bases and J by 1 base. The CDR3 protein is CASASGRSYEQYF. The CDR3 nucleotides read TGTGCCAGCGCTAGCGGGAGATCCTACGAGCAGTACTTC.

This chain uses TRBV5-4 with TRBJ1-2; maybe TRBD1 (6 bases). Germline CDR1 and CDR2: SGHNT and YYREEE (reference sequence). The CDR3 loop spans 13 amino acids. The germline V and J ends were trimmed by 4 bases and 7 bases, with 14 bases remaining between them. Here the CDR3 DNA reads TGTGCCAGCAGCCGGGGAGGGGGTAGTGGCTACACCTTC. As protein: CASSRGGGSGYTF.

The V call is TRBV6-1, the J call TRBJ1-4; D remains unclear. V lost 2 bases, J lost 13 bases, and 11 bases lay in between. This CDR3 has 12 amino acids. The V gene's germline CDR1 is MNHNS and CDR2 SASEGT. Written as DNA, the CDR3 is TGTGCCAGCAGTGAAAATGAGGTGGCACTGTTTTTT. It is translated as CASSENEVALFF.

This clone was seen a single time. V usage is TRBV5-1 and J usage is TRBJ1-1; 8 bases map to TRBD1. The V and J ends lost 5 bases and 4 bases, in that order; junction bases with no gene match: 7. The CDR3 runs 14 residues. Germline V lookup: CDR1 SGHRS, CDR2 YFSETQ. CDR3 in DNA: TGCGCCAGCAGTGTCGGACAGGGAGTCACTGAAGCTTTCTTT. Its protein product is CASSVGQGVTEAFF.

This rearrangement joins TRBV5-6 to TRBJ2-5; D uncertain. The ends were cut back, 2 bases at V and 2 bases at J, with 4 bases in the middle. The CDR3 loop spans 12 amino acids. CDR1 is SGHDT and CDR2 is YYEEEE in the germline V gene. The CDR3 is CASSLTQETQYF. The DNA of the CDR3 is TGTGCCAGCAGCTTAACTCAAGAGACCCAGTACTTC.

This rearrangement joins TRBV5-1 to TRBJ1-2, with 7 bases fitting TRBD1. Trimming cost V 4 bases and J 2 bases; bases outside gene matches: 5. Looked up from germline, CDR1 is SGHRS and CDR2 is YFSETQ. This CDR3 is 14 amino acids long. CDR3 bases: TGCGCCAGCAGCCCCGGGACAGAAAACTATGGCTACACCTTC. As protein: CASSPGTENYGYTF.

The chain recombines TRBV30 with TRBJ1-6; 7 bases are a match to TRBD1. Germline CDR1 and CDR2: GTSNPN and SVGIG (reference sequence). The length of the CDR3 is 15 residues. V lost 3 bases and J lost 11; bases outside the gene matches: 13. DNA of the CDR3: TGTGCCTGGAGGATGACAGGGAGAAAAAAGACACCCCTCCACTTT. It specifies CAWRMTGRKKTPLHF. Combining the CDR3 with reference TRBV30 and TRBJ1-6 gives the whole variable domain SQTIHQWPATLVQPVGSPLSLECTVEGTSNPNLYWYRQAAGRGLQLLFYSVGIGQISSEVPQNLSASRPQDRQFILSSKKLLLSDSGFYLCAWRMTGRKKTPLHFGNGTRLTVT.

This clone appeared a few times. CDR3: CASRSGTGELFF. DNA for the CDR3: TGTGCCAGCCGGAGCGGCACCGGGGAGCTGTTTTTT. V is TRBV6-4 and J is TRBJ2-2; D may be TRBD2 (5 bases). CDR1 is MRHNA and CDR2 is SNTAGT in the germline V gene. The CDR3 length is 12 residues. The V end lost 8 bases, the J end lost 4 bases, and 8 bases lay between the germline ends.